This T cell receptor beta chain derives from a study of shared clonotypes between healthy human individuals. Study-wide background: Plates per donor: three CD4 naive, three CD4 memory, two CD8 naive, one CD8 memory. Broader study findings: Several donors shared 5% to 5.5% of their naive CD4 clonotypes.

Trimming pared 5 bases from V and 7 bases from J, leaving 12 bases between. The CDR3 length is 13 residues. CDR1 and CDR2 (germline): SGHAT, FQDESV (reference sequence). This clone showed up just once. Its antigen is unidentified. Clones were read by immunoSEQ multiplex PCR, and TCRdb kept only the in-frame ones, dropping some. The sample shows hundreds of thousands of clones, 60% to 75% of them seen only once. The material sequenced was memory CD4+ T cells sorted from blood. Subset denoted: CD45RA-negative fraction. This receptor was taken from a woman under 40 in good health. The chain combines TRBV11-1 with TRBJ1-5; no clear D gene. The CDR3 DNA reads as TGTGCCAGCAGCCTCCACTCCGACCAGCCCCAGCATTTT. It encodes CASSLHSDQPQHF.